Detailed here is one TCR beta chain. The antigen remains undetermined. This record belongs to a study of CD8+ T cells in alopecia areata. Across the study: The study gave treated patients oral tofacitinib at 5 to 10 mg twice daily.

Findings and caveats of the study: Resident alphabeta T-cell populations of normal skin are likewise subject to sequencing in scalp samples. Clonality was higher in lesional than normal scalp, especially in alopecia totalis/universalis.

The germline CDR1 and CDR2 sequences are SGHTA and FQGNSA. The V end was cut by 7 bases, the J end by 0 bases, with 18 bases between. This CDR3 spans 16 amino acids. Sequencing templates came from extracted RNA that was reverse transcribed into cDNA. Here immunoSEQ multiplex PCR was the method, and the copy in TCRdb shows in-frame clones only, minus some. The table has 95,000 to 100,000 clones, around 60% seen once; the top ten hold less than 20%. Treatment: oral pan-JAK inhibitor, 5-10 mg twice daily. The rearrangement uses TRBV7-2 and TRBJ1-1, with D uncertain. The receptor was isolated from a human donor with alopecia areata. This material consisted of CD8+ T cells sorted from blood, taken at week 4, from a patient treated with tofacitinib. CDR3 in DNA: TGTGCCAGCAACCATTTTTTTGATTTTTTGAACACTGAAGCTTTCTTT. Translated: CASNHFFDFLNTEAFF. Full variable domain (rest looked up from reference TRBV7-2 and TRBJ1-1): GAGVSQSPSNKVTEKGKDVELRCDPISGHTALYWYRQSLGQGLEFLIYFQGNSAPDKSGLPSDRFSAERTGGSVSTLTIQRTQQEDSAVYLCASNHFFDFLNTEAFFGQGTRLTVV.